This entry concerns a single T cell receptor beta chain. The V and J ends lost 4 bases and 0 bases respectively, with 9 bases between them. CDR1 is LGHDT, CDR2 YNNKEL, per germline (reference sequence). The CDR3 is 14 residues long. This sample was taken from a study of blood T cell repertoires in COVID-19. Study summary: Samples of COVID-19 (acute and convalescent) were obtained from the United States, Italy and Spain.

Profiled with immunoSEQ multiplex PCR; TCRdb holds only in-frame clones, not every one. The repertoire holds around 250,000 clones, with 86% as singletons. The sample taken for sequencing was peripheral blood. The V call is TRBV3-1 (or the pseudogene TRBV3-2), the J call TRBJ1-1; D call uncertain. This TCR was sampled from a man older than 75 with acute or convalescent COVID-19. The CDR3 coding sequence is TGTGCCAGCAGCCCACAGCTCTTGAACACTGAAGCTTTCTTT. Residues: CASSPQLLNTEAFF.